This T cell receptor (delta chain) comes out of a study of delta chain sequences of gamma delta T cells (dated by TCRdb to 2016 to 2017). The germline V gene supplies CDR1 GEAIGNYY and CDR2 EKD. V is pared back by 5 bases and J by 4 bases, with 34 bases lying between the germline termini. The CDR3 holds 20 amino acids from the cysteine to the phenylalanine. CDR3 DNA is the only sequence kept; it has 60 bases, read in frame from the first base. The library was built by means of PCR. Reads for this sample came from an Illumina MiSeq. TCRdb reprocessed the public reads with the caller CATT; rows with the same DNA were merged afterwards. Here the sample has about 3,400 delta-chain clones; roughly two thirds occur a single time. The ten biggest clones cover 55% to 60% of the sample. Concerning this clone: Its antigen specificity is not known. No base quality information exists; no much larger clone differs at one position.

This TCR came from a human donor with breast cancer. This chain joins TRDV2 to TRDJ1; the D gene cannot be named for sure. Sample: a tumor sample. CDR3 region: CACVIVSRQGDRPYIDKLIF. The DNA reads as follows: TGTGCCTGTGTCATCGTGTCAAGGCAGGGCGACCGACCTTACATCGATAAACTCATCTTT.